These 10 T cell receptor beta chains share one sample of origin, sequenced in a study of blood T cell repertoires in COVID-19. Generated by immunoSEQ multiplex PCR, the TCRdb table keeps only in-frame clones and is missing some. This sample has 190,000 or so clones; roughly four fifths occur once, and the top ten carry approximately 13%. Sequencing was done on a sample of peripheral blood. Receptor source: a man aged 50-59 years who had recovered from COVID-19.

This sequence joins TRBV30 and TRBJ1-2; D might be TRBD1 (6 bases). The V end was cut by 5 bases, the J end by 0 bases, with 16 bases between. CDR3 length: 15 amino acids. Germline CDR1 GTSNPN, CDR2 SVGIG (reference sequence). The CDR3 region has the DNA TGTGCCTGGGTCCGAGGGGGGGGCTCTAACTATGGCTACACCTTC. Its translation is CAWVRGGGSNYGYTF.

V and J are TRBV27 and TRBJ2-1; 7 nucleotides match TRBD1. The germline V gene has CDR1 MNHEY and CDR2 SMNVEV (reference sequence). V dropped 5 bases and J dropped 0; count of bases not matched to a gene: 16. There are 19 residues in the CDR3. In DNA, the CDR3 is TGTGCCAGCAGTCCCCGTAGGGGGCTCGGCGGGTTCTCCTACAATGAGCAGTTCTTC. This gives the protein CASSPRRGLGGFSYNEQFF.

The chain links TRBV6-5 to TRBJ1-1, with 7 bases lining up with TRBD1. This CDR3 region has 13 residues. CDR1 is MNHEY, CDR2 SVGAGI, per germline. The ends lost 11 bases at V and 1 base at J; junction bases unmatched: 7. CDR3 sequence reads: CAVRGQPNTEAFF. The DNA for the CDR3 is TGTGCCGTCCGGGGACAGCCGAACACTGAAGCTTTCTTT.

The chain has TRBV14 and TRBJ2-3; 9 nucleotides agree with TRBD2. J gave up 6 bases and V 3 bases, and 7 bases lay outside the gene matches. CDR1 is SGHDN, CDR2 FVKESK, per germline. The CDR3 is made up of 15 amino acids. Written as DNA, the CDR3 is TGTGCCAGCAGCCAGGGACTAGCTGTTAAGGATACGCAGTATTTT. Amino acid sequence: CASSQGLAVKDTQYF.

The chain has TRBV25-1 and TRBJ2-7, with 10 bases that match TRBD1. The CDR3 covers 17 residues. CDR1 and CDR2 (germline): MGHDK, SYGVNS. J lost 0 bases, V lost 4 bases, and 9 bases had no gene match. The DNA for the CDR3 is TGTGCCAGCAGTGCGGTACCCGGGACAGGGGACTCCTACGAGCAGTACTTC. This codes for CASSAVPGTGDSYEQYF.

The J gene is TRBJ2-5, the V gene TRBV30; TRBD1 is a possible D gene (6 bases). This CDR3 has 16 residues. The V gene lost 0 bases and the J gene lost 0 bases, with 14 bases spanning the gap. CDR1 is GTSNPN and CDR2 is SVGIG in the germline V gene (reference sequence). Here the CDR3 reads CAWSVLWQGYQETQYF. CDR3 nucleotide sequence: TGTGCCTGGAGTGTACTGTGGCAGGGGTACCAAGAGACCCAGTACTTC.

The gene calls are TRBV7-5 and TRBJ2-1; TRBD1, as called in the table, went unchecked against the DNA. TRBV7-5 has pseudogene status. The CDR3 has 19 residues. CDR3 nucleotide sequence: TGTGTCAGAAGCTCCGCCGCGCGACAGCCACACCACTCCTACAATGAGCAGTTCTTC. Its translation: CVRSSAARQPHHSYNEQFF.

The chain carries TRBV9 and TRBJ2-2; 7 bases fit TRBD2. With 0 bases clipped from V and 5 bases from J, the junction kept 4 bases outside the gene matches. Germline V gene lookup returns CDR1 SGDLS and CDR2 YYNGEE. The CDR3 has 15 amino acids. CDR3 sequence (DNA): TGTGCCAGCAGCGTAGGACTAGCCGGGACCGGGGAGCTGTTTTTT. Translated: CASSVGLAGTGELFF.

The chain carries TRBV29-1 and TRBJ2-1, with 8 bases that match TRBD2. Germline assignment: CDR1 SQVTM and CDR2 ANQGSEA. Trimming at V came to 5 bases and at J to 7 bases, leaving 10 bases not matched to a gene. The CDR3 spans 14 residues. This chain's CDR3 is CSVIPGTRGNEQFF. DNA for the CDR3: TGCAGCGTTATTCCCGGGACTAGGGGGAATGAGCAGTTCTTC.

The chain combines TRBV20-1 with TRBJ2-7; maybe TRBD2 (5 bases). CDR3 length equals 13 residues. Trimming removed 3 bases at V and 3 bases at J, with 12 bases between. The V gene's germline CDR1 is DFQATT and CDR2 SNEGSKA (reference sequence). This CDR3 reads CSASSTSFYEQYF. The CDR3 coding sequence is TGCAGTGCTAGTAGTACTAGTTTCTACGAGCAGTACTTC.